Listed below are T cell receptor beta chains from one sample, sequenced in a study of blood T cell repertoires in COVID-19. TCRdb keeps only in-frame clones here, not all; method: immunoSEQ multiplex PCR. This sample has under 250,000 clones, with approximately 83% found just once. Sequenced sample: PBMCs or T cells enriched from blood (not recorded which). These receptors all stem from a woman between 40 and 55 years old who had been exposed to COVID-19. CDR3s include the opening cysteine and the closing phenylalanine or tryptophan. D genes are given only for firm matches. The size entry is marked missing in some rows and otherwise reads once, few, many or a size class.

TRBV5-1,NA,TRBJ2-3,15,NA,TGCGCCAGCAGCTTGGCTTGGCCCGCAGCGGATACGCAGTATTTT,CASSLAWPAADTQYF
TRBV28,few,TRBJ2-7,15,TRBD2,TGTGCCAGCACCTTCCCGGGAGGGCTGACCTACGAGCAGTACTTC,CASTFPGGLTYEQYF
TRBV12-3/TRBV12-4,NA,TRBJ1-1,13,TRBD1,TGTGCCAGCAGACCTACAGGGGGGGATGAAGCTTTCTTT,CASRPTGGDEAFF
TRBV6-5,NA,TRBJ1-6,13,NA,TGTGCCACCACGGACAACTTAAGATCACCCCTCCACTTT,CATTDNLRSPLHF
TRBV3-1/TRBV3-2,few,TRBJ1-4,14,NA,TGTGCCAGCAGCCTACAGGGTATGAGGGAAAAACTGTTTTTT,CASSLQGMREKLFF
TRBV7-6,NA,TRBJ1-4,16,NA,TGTGCCAGCAGCTTTATGGCAGGGCCAACTAATGAAAAACTGTTTTTT,CASSFMAGPTNEKLFF
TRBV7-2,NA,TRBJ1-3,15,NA,TGTGCCAGCAGCTTAGAGTGGGGGGCTGGAAACACCATATATTTT,CASSLEWGAGNTIYF
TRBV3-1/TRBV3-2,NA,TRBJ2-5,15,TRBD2,TGTGCCAGCAGCCACACTAGCGTTCATCAAGAGACCCAGTACTTC,CASSHTSVHQETQYF
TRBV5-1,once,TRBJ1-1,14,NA,TGCGCCAGCAGCTTTGGGGGGGAAAACACTGAAGCTTTCTTT,CASSFGGENTEAFF
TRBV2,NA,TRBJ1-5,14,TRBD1,TGTGCCACCTCGGGGACAGGGGGCAATCAGCCCCAGCATTTT,CATSGTGGNQPQHF
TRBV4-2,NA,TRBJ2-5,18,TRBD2,TGTGCCAGCAGCCAAGATACCCCCGCTAGCGGGAAGCGAGAGACCCAGTACTTC,CASSQDTPASGKRETQYF
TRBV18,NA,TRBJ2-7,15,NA,TGTGCCAGCTCACCAAGCCAGGCTTCCTCCTACGAGCAGTACTTC,CASSPSQASSYEQYF
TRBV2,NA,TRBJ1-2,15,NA,TGTGCCAGCAGTGAATCCCAGGTCGAGGGCTATGGCTACACCTTC,CASSESQVEGYGYTF
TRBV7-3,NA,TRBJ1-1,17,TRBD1,TGTGCCAGCAGCCCTAGACAGGGGGCGTCGTGGAACACTGAAGCTTTCTTT,CASSPRQGASWNTEAFF
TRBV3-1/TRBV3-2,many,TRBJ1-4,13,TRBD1,TGTGCCAGCAGCCAAGTTCAGGGGGGAAAACTGTTTTTT,CASSQVQGGKLFF
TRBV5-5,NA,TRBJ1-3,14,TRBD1,TGTGCCAGCAGCCGGGACAGGGGGACGGACACCATATATTTT,CASSRDRGTDTIYF
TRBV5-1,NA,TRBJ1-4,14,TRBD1,TGCGCCAGCAGCTTCGGGACAGCTAATGAAAAACTGTTTTTT,CASSFGTANEKLFF